The clone carrying this T cell receptor (beta chain) was seen many times. Antigen: not known. These data belong to a study of cytomegalovirus exposure and HLA in healthy donors. Study summary: A subsequent analysis reported that the roughly 120 validation repertoires were produced on the same platform that had also been used for the roughly 670 first-cohort repertoires. The study, taken as a whole, reports: Cytomegalovirus association was assigned to more than 150 TCR beta chains.

Some clones are missing from TCRdb's copy, which holds only in-frame ones; the method was immunoSEQ multiplex PCR. In the table there are approximately 140,000 clones, just under 85% of which are singletons. Between the trimmed V and J ends, which lost 6 bases and 5 bases, there was a span of 16 bases. The germline gives CDR1 MNHEY, CDR2 SMNVEV (reference sequence). CDR3 length: 14 residues. This sequence originates from a woman in her thirties in good health and CMV-seronegative. The sequenced sample was PBMCs. The V call is TRBV27, the J call TRBJ1-2; D is unresolved. The CDR3 loop reads CASSPHSKSYGYTF. The CDR3 DNA is TGTGCCAGCAGCCCCCATTCGAAGAGTTATGGCTACACCTTC.